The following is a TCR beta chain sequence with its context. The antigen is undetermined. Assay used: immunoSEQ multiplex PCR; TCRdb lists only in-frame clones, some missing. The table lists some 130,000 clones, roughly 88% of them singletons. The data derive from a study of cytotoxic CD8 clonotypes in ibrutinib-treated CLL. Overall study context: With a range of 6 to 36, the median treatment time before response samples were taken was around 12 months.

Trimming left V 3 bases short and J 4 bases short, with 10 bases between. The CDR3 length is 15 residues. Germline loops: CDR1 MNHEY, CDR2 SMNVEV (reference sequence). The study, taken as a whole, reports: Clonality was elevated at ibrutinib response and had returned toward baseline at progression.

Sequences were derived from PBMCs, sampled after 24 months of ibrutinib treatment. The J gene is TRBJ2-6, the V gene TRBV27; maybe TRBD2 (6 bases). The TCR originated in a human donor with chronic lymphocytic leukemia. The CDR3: CASSFGGFGANVLTF. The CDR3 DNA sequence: TGTGCCAGCAGTTTTGGGGGGTTCGGGGCCAACGTCCTGACTTTC.